This T cell receptor beta chain was sequenced in a study of STAT5B mutations in CD4+ large granular lymphocyte leukemia. TCRdb's table, derived via immunoSEQ multiplex PCR, lists solely in-frame clones and lacks some. The sample shows around 33,000 clones, over 65% of them seen only once. The V and J ends lost 1 base and 2 bases respectively, with 9 bases between them. CDR3 length equals 15 residues. Per germline, CDR1 SGHRS and CDR2 YFSETQ. The chain combines TRBV5-1 with TRBJ1-4; D remains ambiguous. The sample was CD4+ T cells from blood buffy coats. This TCR derives from a human donor in good health. In nucleotides, the CDR3 is TGCGCCAGCAGCTTGTCTGGGATGACTAATGAAAAACTGTTTTTT. Amino acid sequence: CASSLSGMTNEKLFF.